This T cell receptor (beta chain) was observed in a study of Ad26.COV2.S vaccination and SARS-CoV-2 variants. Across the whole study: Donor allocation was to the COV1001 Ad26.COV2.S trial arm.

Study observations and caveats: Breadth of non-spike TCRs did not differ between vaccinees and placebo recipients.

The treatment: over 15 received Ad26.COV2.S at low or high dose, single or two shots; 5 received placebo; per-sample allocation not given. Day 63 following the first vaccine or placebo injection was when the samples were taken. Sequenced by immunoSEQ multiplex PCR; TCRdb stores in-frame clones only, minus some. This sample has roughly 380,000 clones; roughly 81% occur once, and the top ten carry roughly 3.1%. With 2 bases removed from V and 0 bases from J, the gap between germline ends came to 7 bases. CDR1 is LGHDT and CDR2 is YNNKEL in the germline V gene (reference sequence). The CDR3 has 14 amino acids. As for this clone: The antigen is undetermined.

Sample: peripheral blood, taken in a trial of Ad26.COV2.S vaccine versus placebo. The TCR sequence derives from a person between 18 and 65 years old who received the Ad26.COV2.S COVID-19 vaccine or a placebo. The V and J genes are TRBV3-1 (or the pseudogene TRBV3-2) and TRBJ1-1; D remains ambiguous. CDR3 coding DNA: TGTGCCAGCAGCCAATTGACGGTGAACACTGAAGCTTTCTTT. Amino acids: CASSQLTVNTEAFF.